This T cell receptor beta chain was observed in a study of technical replicates of blood from a handful of donors. Assay: immunoSEQ multiplex PCR; the TCRdb copy retains only in-frame clones and omits some. The sample contains 60,000 to 85,000 clones, about 96% of which appear only once. The table lists this clone with a count of one. CDR1 and CDR2 (germline): GTSNPN, SVGIG (reference sequence). CDR3 length: 13 amino acids. Between the trimmed V and J ends, which lost 3 bases and 11 bases, there was a span of 19 bases. The chain uses TRBV30 and TRBJ1-1; tentative D call: TRBD1 (6 bases). The origin of this receptor is a human donor in good health. The sample taken for sequencing was T cells isolated from PBMCs. CDR3 DNA: TGTGCCTGGAGATTGATGGGGGCCCCCGAGGCTTTCTTT. It encodes CAWRLMGAPEAFF. Supplemented by reference TRBV30 and TRBJ1-1, the full variable domain reads SQTIHQWPATLVQPVGSPLSLECTVEGTSNPNLYWYRQAAGRGLQLLFYSVGIGQISSEVPQNLSASRPQDRQFILSSKKLLLSDSGFYLCAWRLMGAPEAFFGQGTRLTVV.